Listed below are T cell receptor beta chains from one sample, sequenced in a study of glioma-infiltrating T cells after dendritic cell vaccination. Sequencing was performed with immunoSEQ multiplex PCR; in TCRdb, only in-frame clones are kept and a portion is missing. The table shows about 95,000 clones, with more than 75% occurring only once. The sample consisted of blood, taken before dendritic cell vaccination. The receptors here all came from a human donor with glioblastoma. Each CDR3 is given with its conserved first and last residue. Fields, in order: V gene, J gene, clone size, D gene, CDR3 DNA, CDR3 protein. The D gene is left open where the match is weak. Clone size is not always given. Where it is, it says once, few, many or a class for expanded clones.

V gene: TRBV19; J gene: TRBJ2-7; clone size: NA; D gene: NA; CDR3 DNA: TGTGCCAGTAGCTGGGGCACGAGAATCAACGAGCAGTACTTC; CDR3 protein: CASSWGTRINEQYF
V gene: TRBV11-3; J gene: TRBJ2-3; clone size: NA; D gene: TRBD2; CDR3 DNA: TGTGCCAGCAGCTCCGAGGAGCGGGGGTGCACAGATACGCAGTATTTT; CDR3 protein: CASSSEERGCTDTQYF
V gene: TRBV19; J gene: TRBJ2-3; clone size: NA; D gene: NA; CDR3 DNA: TGTGCCAGTAGGAGGGTCGATGGCACAGATACGCAGTATTTT; CDR3 protein: CASRRVDGTDTQYF
V gene: TRBV19; J gene: TRBJ2-5; clone size: once; D gene: TRBD1; CDR3 DNA: TGTGCCAGTAGTACCAGGGACAGGAAAGAGACCCAGTACTTC; CDR3 protein: CASSTRDRKETQYF
V gene: TRBV5-4; J gene: TRBJ1-3; clone size: NA; D gene: NA; CDR3 DNA: TGTGCCAGCAGCTCGCCCCAGGGTGGCTCTGGAAACACCATATATTTT; CDR3 protein: CASSSPQGGSGNTIYF
V gene: TRBV12-5; J gene: TRBJ2-6; clone size: NA; D gene: NA; CDR3 DNA: TGTGCTAGTGGTCCGACTTGGGACGTCCTGACTTTC; CDR3 protein: CASGPTWDVLTF
V gene: TRBV7-9; J gene: TRBJ2-5; clone size: few; D gene: NA; CDR3 DNA: TGTGCCAGCAGCCGTGACCAAGAGACCCAGTACTTC; CDR3 protein: CASSRDQETQYF
V gene: TRBV27; J gene: TRBJ2-7; clone size: NA; D gene: TRBD1; CDR3 DNA: TGTGCCAGCAGCGTTAGACAGGGGGTGGATAGGGTGGGCGAGCAGTACTTC; CDR3 protein: CASSVRQGVDRVGEQYF
V gene: TRBV2; J gene: TRBJ2-2; clone size: NA; D gene: NA; CDR3 DNA: TGTGCCAGCCGGCAGGCGTGGGAGCTGTTTTTT; CDR3 protein: CASRQAWELFF
V gene: TRBV19; J gene: TRBJ1-1; clone size: NA; D gene: TRBD1; CDR3 DNA: TGTGCCAGTAGCGGGACAGGGGAGAACACTGAAGCTTTCTTT; CDR3 protein: CASSGTGENTEAFF
V gene: TRBV10-1; J gene: TRBJ2-1; clone size: once; D gene: NA; CDR3 DNA: TGCGCCAGCAGTGAGTCCATACAGTCTACAAACTACAATGAGCAGTTCTTC; CDR3 protein: CASSESIQSTNYNEQFF
V gene: TRBV27; J gene: TRBJ2-3; clone size: NA; D gene: TRBD2; CDR3 DNA: TGTGCCAGCAGACACTACACCGGGACTAGCGGGAGATACACAGATACGCAGTATTTT; CDR3 protein: CASRHYTGTSGRYTDTQYF
V gene: TRBV7-3; J gene: TRBJ2-7; clone size: NA; D gene: TRBD2; CDR3 DNA: TGTGCCAGCAGCTCGGGACTAGCGGACGAGCAGTACTTC; CDR3 protein: CASSSGLADEQYF
V gene: TRBV18; J gene: TRBJ2-7; clone size: NA; D gene: TRBD2; CDR3 DNA: TGTGCCAGCTCACCTGATCCGGGGGGCTCCTACGAGCAGTACTTC; CDR3 protein: CASSPDPGGSYEQYF
V gene: TRBV19; J gene: TRBJ2-7; clone size: NA; D gene: TRBD1; CDR3 DNA: TGTGCCAGTAGTATCGGACAGGGAGATCCCCGCTCCTACGAGCAGTACTTC; CDR3 protein: CASSIGQGDPRSYEQYF
V gene: TRBV27; J gene: TRBJ1-6; clone size: NA; D gene: NA; CDR3 DNA: TGTGCCAGCAGTCCCGGGACCTATAATTCACCCCTCCACTTT; CDR3 protein: CASSPGTYNSPLHF
V gene: TRBV18; J gene: TRBJ1-3; clone size: few; D gene: NA; CDR3 DNA: TGTGCCAGCTCAGCTAGAGCGGGGGAAGGAAACACCATATATTTT; CDR3 protein: CASSARAGEGNTIYF
V gene: TRBV5-4; J gene: TRBJ2-7; clone size: once; D gene: TRBD2; CDR3 DNA: TGTGCCAGCAGCTTGGGGGGACTAGCGGGAGGCTTGGACGAGCAGTACTTC; CDR3 protein: CASSLGGLAGGLDEQYF
V gene: TRBV30; J gene: TRBJ2-1; clone size: NA; D gene: NA; CDR3 DNA: TGTGCCTGGAGTGAGCGCGGGTACAATGAGCAGTTCTTC; CDR3 protein: CAWSERGYNEQFF
V gene: TRBV6-5; J gene: TRBJ1-2; clone size: NA; D gene: TRBD1; CDR3 DNA: TGTGCCAGCAGGCCACCGGGACAGGGATGGGGGGGCTACACCTTC; CDR3 protein: CASRPPGQGWGGYTF
V gene: TRBV10-3; J gene: TRBJ2-7; clone size: NA; D gene: TRBD1; CDR3 DNA: TGTGCCATCAGTGAGACAGGGGGCGTAATGGGCGAGCAGTACTTC; CDR3 protein: CAISETGGVMGEQYF
V gene: TRBV15; J gene: TRBJ1-2; clone size: NA; D gene: TRBD1; CDR3 DNA: TGTGCCACCAGCAGTAAACGGACAGGGACAGGGGTGTACACCTTC; CDR3 protein: CATSSKRTGTGVYTF
V gene: TRBV6-1; J gene: TRBJ1-5; clone size: NA; D gene: NA; CDR3 DNA: TGTGCCAGCGGGGCATTCGACAATCAGCCCCAGCATTTT; CDR3 protein: CASGAFDNQPQHF
V gene: TRBV29-1; J gene: TRBJ2-7; clone size: NA; D gene: TRBD2; CDR3 DNA: TGCAGCGTCACCGTGGCGCCTAGCGGGGGTTCCTACGGGCAGTACTTC; CDR3 protein: CSVTVAPSGGSYGQYF
V gene: TRBV9; J gene: TRBJ1-3; clone size: NA; D gene: NA; CDR3 DNA: TGTGCCAGCAGCGTAGGAAGGGGCGAAGGAGGAAACACCATATATTTT; CDR3 protein: CASSVGRGEGGNTIYF
V gene: TRBV6-1; J gene: TRBJ2-1; clone size: NA; D gene: TRBD2; CDR3 DNA: TGTGCCGGAGCTAGCGGGGAATACAATGAGCAGTTCTTC; CDR3 protein: CAGASGEYNEQFF
V gene: TRBV18; J gene: TRBJ2-7; clone size: NA; D gene: NA; CDR3 DNA: TGTGCCAGCTCACCACCTAGCTCCTACGAGCAGTACTTC; CDR3 protein: CASSPPSSYEQYF
V gene: TRBV5-1; J gene: TRBJ1-1; clone size: few; D gene: NA; CDR3 DNA: TGCGCCAGCAGCCAACAGGATCCGAACACTGAAGCTTTCTTT; CDR3 protein: CASSQQDPNTEAFF
V gene: TRBV7-2; J gene: TRBJ2-7; clone size: NA; D gene: NA; CDR3 DNA: TGTGCCAGCAGCTTACATTACGAGCAGTACTTC; CDR3 protein: CASSLHYEQYF
V gene: TRBV28; J gene: TRBJ2-1; clone size: NA; D gene: TRBD1; CDR3 DNA: TGTGCCAGCAGTATAAGGGGGCATGAGCAGTTCTTC; CDR3 protein: CASSIRGHEQFF
V gene: TRBV6-1; J gene: TRBJ2-3; clone size: NA; D gene: NA; CDR3 DNA: TGTGCCAGCAGTGCGGGGTCATTGGGAGATACGCAGTATTTT; CDR3 protein: CASSAGSLGDTQYF
V gene: TRBV5-1; J gene: TRBJ2-5; clone size: NA; D gene: NA; CDR3 DNA: TGCGCCAGCAGCTTGCAGGGGATCGGGGAGACCCAGTACTTC; CDR3 protein: CASSLQGIGETQYF
V gene: TRBV2; J gene: TRBJ1-1; clone size: NA; D gene: NA; CDR3 DNA: TGTGCCAGCATCAACAGCCTTATCACTGAAGCTTTCTTT; CDR3 protein: CASINSLITEAFF
V gene: TRBV7-2; J gene: TRBJ2-1; clone size: once; D gene: TRBD1; CDR3 DNA: TGTGCCAGCAGCTTAGTGGTCACAGGGGGCTTAAATGAGCAGTTCTTC; CDR3 protein: CASSLVVTGGLNEQFF
V gene: TRBV5-1; J gene: TRBJ2-5; clone size: NA; D gene: NA; CDR3 DNA: TGCGCCAGCAGCTTGGCGGGACTTCAAGAGACCCAGTACTTC; CDR3 protein: CASSLAGLQETQYF
V gene: TRBV5-1; J gene: TRBJ1-2; clone size: NA; D gene: NA; CDR3 DNA: TGCGCCAGCAGCAGGGGGAGGGAATATGGCTACACCTTC; CDR3 protein: CASSRGREYGYTF
V gene: TRBV19; J gene: TRBJ1-4; clone size: NA; D gene: NA; CDR3 DNA: TGTGCCAGTAGTATAAACAGGGCAACTAATGAAAAACTGTTTTTT; CDR3 protein: CASSINRATNEKLFF
V gene: TRBV29-1; J gene: TRBJ1-1; clone size: NA; D gene: NA; CDR3 DNA: TGCAGCGTTGAAGGGAGGACAGCGAACACTGAAGCTTTCTTT; CDR3 protein: CSVEGRTANTEAFF
V gene: TRBV20-1; J gene: TRBJ2-5; clone size: NA; D gene: NA; CDR3 DNA: TGCAGTGCTGTTAACCAAGAGACCCAGTACTTC; CDR3 protein: CSAVNQETQYF
V gene: TRBV5-1; J gene: TRBJ2-7; clone size: NA; D gene: TRBD1; CDR3 DNA: TGCGCCAGCAGCCCGGACAGGGGGCCCTACGAGCAGTACTTC; CDR3 protein: CASSPDRGPYEQYF
V gene: TRBV6-4; J gene: TRBJ1-2; clone size: medium-sized; D gene: TRBD1; CDR3 DNA: TGTGCCAGCAGTGCCGGACAGGGGGCCTATGGCTACACCTTC; CDR3 protein: CASSAGQGAYGYTF
V gene: TRBV5-1; J gene: TRBJ2-7; clone size: NA; D gene: TRBD1; CDR3 DNA: TGCGCCAGCAGCTTGTTAGGGGGCCCGACTAACTACGAGCAGTACTTC; CDR3 protein: CASSLLGGPTNYEQYF
V gene: TRBV19; J gene: TRBJ2-5; clone size: NA; D gene: TRBD2; CDR3 DNA: TGTGCCAGTACCCCTAGCGGGAGAGGAGAGACCCAGTACTTC; CDR3 protein: CASTPSGRGETQYF
V gene: TRBV4-2; J gene: TRBJ1-2; clone size: NA; D gene: NA; CDR3 DNA: TGTGCCAGCAGCCAAGATCAGATGCAGTCTTACGGGGGCTACACCTTC; CDR3 protein: CASSQDQMQSYGGYTF
V gene: TRBV15; J gene: TRBJ1-2; clone size: NA; D gene: NA; CDR3 DNA: TGTGCCGTGGGGGGGGATGTTTTCGTTAACTATGGCTACACCTTC; CDR3 protein: CAVGGDVFVNYGYTF
V gene: TRBV12-5; J gene: TRBJ1-5; clone size: NA; D gene: NA; CDR3 DNA: TGTGCTAGTGGTTTGGGAAGACAGTTCGGGGGAAATCAGCCCCAGCATTTT; CDR3 protein: CASGLGRQFGGNQPQHF
V gene: TRBV7-3; J gene: TRBJ2-5; clone size: once; D gene: TRBD2; CDR3 DNA: TGTGCCAGCAGCCTAGCGGGGGGAGAGACCCAGTACTTC; CDR3 protein: CASSLAGGETQYF
V gene: TRBV11-3; J gene: TRBJ1-1; clone size: NA; D gene: NA; CDR3 DNA: TGTGCCAGCAAAGGAGCAGGGCTGAACACTGAAGCTTTCTTT; CDR3 protein: CASKGAGLNTEAFF
V gene: TRBV5-1; J gene: TRBJ2-1; clone size: NA; D gene: NA; CDR3 DNA: TGCGCCAGCAGCCTTGGACAGATCAATGAGCAGTTCTTC; CDR3 protein: CASSLGQINEQFF
V gene: TRBV7-9; J gene: TRBJ2-7; clone size: few; D gene: TRBD1; CDR3 DNA: TGTGCCAGCAGCGGGGACAGGCTAAGCTCCTACGAGCAGTACTTC; CDR3 protein: CASSGDRLSSYEQYF
V gene: TRBV2; J gene: TRBJ2-5; clone size: once; D gene: NA; CDR3 DNA: TGTGCCAGCAGTGTACAGTTCGAAGAGACCCAGTACTTC; CDR3 protein: CASSVQFEETQYF
V gene: TRBV5-1; J gene: TRBJ1-2; clone size: NA; D gene: NA; CDR3 DNA: TGCGCCAGCAGCACCCTACAGGGTGGCTATGGCTACACCTTC; CDR3 protein: CASSTLQGGYGYTF
V gene: TRBV5-1; J gene: TRBJ1-1; clone size: NA; D gene: NA; CDR3 DNA: TGCGCCAGCAGCGCTCGAGGGGGTTCAGGGAACACTGAAGCTTTCTTT; CDR3 protein: CASSARGGSGNTEAFF
V gene: TRBV15; J gene: TRBJ1-2; clone size: NA; D gene: NA; CDR3 DNA: TGTGCCACCAGCAGAGAAGGAGGACGGCGGAGTGGCTACACCTTC; CDR3 protein: CATSREGGRRSGYTF
V gene: TRBV25-1; J gene: TRBJ2-2; clone size: NA; D gene: TRBD1; CDR3 DNA: TGTGCCAGCAGGATAGGACAGGGGGAAGGCGGGGAGCTGTTTTTT; CDR3 protein: CASRIGQGEGGELFF